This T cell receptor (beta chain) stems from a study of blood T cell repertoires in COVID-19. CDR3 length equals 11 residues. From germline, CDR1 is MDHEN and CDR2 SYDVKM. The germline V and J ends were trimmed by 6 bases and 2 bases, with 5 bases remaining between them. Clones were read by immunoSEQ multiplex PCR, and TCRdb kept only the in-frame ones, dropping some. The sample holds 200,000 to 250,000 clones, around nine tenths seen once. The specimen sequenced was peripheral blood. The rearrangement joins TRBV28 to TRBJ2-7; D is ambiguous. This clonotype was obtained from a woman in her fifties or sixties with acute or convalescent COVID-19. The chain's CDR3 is CASSLTYEQYF. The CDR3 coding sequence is TGTGCCAGCAGCCTAACCTACGAGCAGTACTTC.